This T cell receptor beta chain was identified during a study of early T cells in non-severe SARS-CoV-2 infection (dated by TCRdb to the early 2020s). Regarding the study in general: Because TCR sequencing was done on bulk RNA from unsorted whole blood, the alpha and beta chains could not be paired.

Set within a cohort of healthcare workers in London, UK, this nested case-control study involved weekly PCR testing of nasopharyngeal swabs along with blood sampling. Healthcare workers were enrolled in the week of the UK lockdown, from 23 to 31 March 2020, and were followed every week for up to 16 weeks. This clonotype was counted a few times. Its binding antigen is unknown. The record has no base qualities; no much larger clone is one base away. The CDR3 contains 16 residues, cysteine and phenylalanine counted. The kept DNA is CDR3 alone, 48 bases in frame from the first base. From the germline V gene, CDR1 is KGHSH and CDR2 is LQKENI. Trimming takes 4 bases off V and 0 bases off J; junction bases not matched to a gene: 7. Library method: 5' RACE. TCRdb shows the sequencer as NextSeq 500. Unique molecular identifiers were attached to individual cDNA molecules in the TCR library protocol so that sequencing error and PCR bias could be corrected. Both TCR alpha and beta chains were sequenced, and tight co-correlation was observed between alpha and beta sequence abundances in each sample. In the original analysis: V gene, J gene and CDR3 annotation of TCR sequences was performed with Decombinator V4. Expanded TCRs were defined as changing significantly between any two time points under a Poisson model with p below 0.0001. TCR abundances were normalised to the total number of TCRs sequenced per sample and expressed as counts per million. TRAV1-2 paired with TRAJ12, TRAJ20 or TRAJ33 defined MAIT TCRs, while TRAV10 paired with TRAJ18 defined iNKT TCRs. VDJdb, accessed on 1 November 2021, was searched for TCRs annotated for CMV, EBV and SARS-CoV-2, and TCRs annotated for more than one antigen were excluded. Starting from the raw public reads, TCRdb applied fastp trimming at Q25, assembled clones with MiXCR and retained in-frame beta chains. Under each unique CDR3 protein, matching rows form one entry showing the most common genes and DNA. These V and J calls are TCRdb output, not the study's own analysis. For this sample the table gives about 46,000 distinct CDR3 sequences, of which almost 5.5% were detected only once. Of the sample, under 5.5% falls within the top ten clones.

Overall study outcomes, separate from this receptor: Matching against VDJdb was skewed toward anti-spike CD8 responses, likely underestimated virus-specific expansions, and missed private and CD4 specificities.

The sequenced sample was whole blood, obtained at baseline. The receptor's source is an adult who was a healthcare worker with PCR-confirmed SARS-CoV-2 infection or an uninfected control (not recorded which). The V and J genes are TRBV18 and TRBJ2-5; TRBD1 fits 8 bases in the junction. The nucleotide sequence reads TGTGCCAGCTCACTGGGGCAGACAGGGGACCAAGAGACCCAGTACTTC. Translation gives CASSLGQTGDQETQYF.